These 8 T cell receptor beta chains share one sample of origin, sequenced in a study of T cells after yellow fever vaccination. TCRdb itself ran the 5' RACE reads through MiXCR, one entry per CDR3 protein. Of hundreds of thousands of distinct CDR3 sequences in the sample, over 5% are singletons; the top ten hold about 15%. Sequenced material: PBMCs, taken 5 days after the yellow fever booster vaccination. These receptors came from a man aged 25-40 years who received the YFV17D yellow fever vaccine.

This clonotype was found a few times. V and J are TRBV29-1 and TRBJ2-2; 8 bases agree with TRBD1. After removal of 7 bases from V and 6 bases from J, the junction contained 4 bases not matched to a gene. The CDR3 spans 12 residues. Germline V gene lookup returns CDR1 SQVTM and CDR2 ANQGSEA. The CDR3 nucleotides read TGCAGCGGTCAGGGGGCGGCCGGGGAGCTGTTTTTT. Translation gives CSGQGAAGELFF.

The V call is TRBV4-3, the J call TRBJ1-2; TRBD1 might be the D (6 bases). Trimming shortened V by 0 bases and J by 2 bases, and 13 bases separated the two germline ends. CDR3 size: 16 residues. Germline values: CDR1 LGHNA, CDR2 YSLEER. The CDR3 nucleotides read TGCGCCAGCAGCCAAGATCTCGGGGGCGCAAACTATGGCTACACCTTC. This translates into CASSQDLGGANYGYTF.

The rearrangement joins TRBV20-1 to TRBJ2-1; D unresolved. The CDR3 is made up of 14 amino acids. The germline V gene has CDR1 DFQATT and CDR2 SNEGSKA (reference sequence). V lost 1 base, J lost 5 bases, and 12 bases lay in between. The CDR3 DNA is TGCAGTGCTAGAGTTTTCGGCACAGACAATGAGCAGTTCTTC. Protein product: CSARVFGTDNEQFF.

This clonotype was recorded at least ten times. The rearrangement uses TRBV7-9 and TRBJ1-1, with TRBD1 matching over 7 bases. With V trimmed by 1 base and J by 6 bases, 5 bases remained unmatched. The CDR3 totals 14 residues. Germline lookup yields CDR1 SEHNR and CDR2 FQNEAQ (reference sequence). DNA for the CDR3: TGTGCCAGCAGCTTAGGACAGGGTGTATCTGAAGCTTTCTTT. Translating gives CASSLGQGVSEAFF.

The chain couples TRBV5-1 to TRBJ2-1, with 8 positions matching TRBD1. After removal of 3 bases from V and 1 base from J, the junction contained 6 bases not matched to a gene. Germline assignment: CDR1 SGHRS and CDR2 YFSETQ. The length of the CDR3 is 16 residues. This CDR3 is CASSSGQGESYNEQFF. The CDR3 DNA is TGCGCCAGCAGCTCTGGACAGGGCGAATCCTACAATGAGCAGTTCTTC.

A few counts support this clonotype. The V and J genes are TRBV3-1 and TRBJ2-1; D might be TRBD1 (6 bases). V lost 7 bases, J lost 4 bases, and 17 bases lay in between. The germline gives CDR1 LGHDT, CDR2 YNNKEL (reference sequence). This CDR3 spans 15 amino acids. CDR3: CASNPIGTPYNEQFF. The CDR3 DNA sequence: TGTGCCAGCAACCCAATCGGGACACCATACAATGAGCAGTTCTTC.

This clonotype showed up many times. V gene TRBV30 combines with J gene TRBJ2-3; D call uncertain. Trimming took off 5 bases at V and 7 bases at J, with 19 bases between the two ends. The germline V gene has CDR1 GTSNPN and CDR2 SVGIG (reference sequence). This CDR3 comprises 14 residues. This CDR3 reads CAWVTSGPPYTQYF. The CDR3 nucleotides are TGTGCCTGGGTAACAAGTGGACCCCCGTATACGCAGTATTTT.

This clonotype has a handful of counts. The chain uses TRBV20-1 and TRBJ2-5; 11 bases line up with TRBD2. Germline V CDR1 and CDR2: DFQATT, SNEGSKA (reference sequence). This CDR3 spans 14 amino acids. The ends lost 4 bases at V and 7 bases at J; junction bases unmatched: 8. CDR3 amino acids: CSAKATSGTWTQYF. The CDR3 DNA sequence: TGCAGTGCTAAGGCGACTAGCGGGACCTGGACCCAGTACTTC.